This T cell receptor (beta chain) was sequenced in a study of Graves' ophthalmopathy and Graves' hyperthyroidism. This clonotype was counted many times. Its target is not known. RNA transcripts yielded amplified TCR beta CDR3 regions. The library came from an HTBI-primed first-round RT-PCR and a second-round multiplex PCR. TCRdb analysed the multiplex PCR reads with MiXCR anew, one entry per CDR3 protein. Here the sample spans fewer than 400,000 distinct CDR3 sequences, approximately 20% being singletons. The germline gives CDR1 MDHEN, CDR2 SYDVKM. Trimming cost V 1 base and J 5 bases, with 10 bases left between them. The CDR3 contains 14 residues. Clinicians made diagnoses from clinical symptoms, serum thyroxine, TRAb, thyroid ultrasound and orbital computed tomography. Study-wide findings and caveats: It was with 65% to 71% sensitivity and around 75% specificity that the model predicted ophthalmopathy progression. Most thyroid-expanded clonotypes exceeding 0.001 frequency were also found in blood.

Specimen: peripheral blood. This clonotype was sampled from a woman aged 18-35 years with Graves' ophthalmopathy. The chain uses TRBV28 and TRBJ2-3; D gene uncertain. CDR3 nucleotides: TGTGCCAGCAGTTTATTACCCGGCCGAGATACGCAGTATTTT. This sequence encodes CASSLLPGRDTQYF. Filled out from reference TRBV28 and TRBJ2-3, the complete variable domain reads DVKVTQSSRYLVKRTGEKVFLECVQDMDHENMFWYRQDPGLGLRLIYFSYDVKMKEKGDIPEGYSVSREKKERFSLILESASTNQTSMYLCASSLLPGRDTQYFGPGTRLTVL.